This T cell receptor (beta chain) comes out of a study of blood T cell repertoires in COVID-19. Study summary: The analysed material was cDNA or gDNA that came from T cells, B-cell-depleted T cells, or PBMCs.

Germline V CDR1 and CDR2: LNHDA, SQIVND (reference sequence). The CDR3 sequence is 13 residues long. Unmatched junction bases numbered 3, after V lost 3 bases and J lost 5 bases. Notes on this clone: Other DNA sequences within the sample encode an identical CDR3.

Per the authors' pipeline: By means of reference gene primer amplification, nucleated cell counts were estimated. Sequenced by immunoSEQ multiplex PCR; TCRdb stores in-frame clones only, minus some. That table gives V, J and clone size, and the DNA gave D and trimming. Found here are about 40,000 clones, about 88% of them singletons; the top ten hold 15% to 20%. The rearrangement uses TRBV19 and TRBJ1-1, with 7 bases fitting TRBD1. The TCR originated in a man aged 45-65 years in a cohort sampled during active COVID-19. Material: peripheral blood. CDR3 bases: TGTGCCAGTAGTATCGGGACAGCGACTGAAGCTTTCTTT. It specifies CASSIGTATEAFF.